The next 14 T cell receptor beta chains were all read from a single sample in a study of T cell repertoires in cytomegalovirus infection. TCRdb re-analysed the reads in MiXCR, keeping a single row per CDR3 protein. In the table there are roughly 920,000 distinct CDR3 sequences, 25% to 40% of which are singletons. For these TCRs, the target antigens are not known. Specimen: cultured CD8+ T cells from PBMCs, collected from culture after CMV antigen stimulation. The source of these receptors is a human donor in good health (CMV status not recorded). Some clones in this sample may be carry-over from other donors' samples.

The chain recombines TRBV5-7 with TRBJ2-3; tentatively, D is TRBD2 (6 bases). TRBV5-7 is an ORF, and what it does is uncertain. V was trimmed by 2 bases and J by 4 bases, leaving 14 bases between them. The CDR3 has 15 amino acids. CDR3 residues: CASSFTSLLSDTQYF. The DNA of the CDR3 is TGTGCCAGCAGCTTCACTAGCTTACTTTCAGATACGCAGTATTTT.

This clonotype was detected only a few times. The V and J genes are TRBV12-3 or TRBV12-4 and TRBJ1-2; D unresolved. Trimming took off 3 bases at V and 6 bases at J, with 11 bases between the two ends. The CDR3 totals 13 residues. In nucleotides, the CDR3 is TGTGCCAGCAGTTTCGAAGGGTTGAATGGCTACACCTTC. Encoded protein: CASSFEGLNGYTF.

The chain carries TRBV5-1 and TRBJ1-2, with D perhaps matching TRBD1 (5 bases). V lost 1 base, J lost 0 bases, and 13 bases lay in between. CDR1 is SGHRS, CDR2 YFSETQ, per germline. This CDR3 contains 16 residues. CDR3 coding DNA: TGCGCCAGCAGCTTGAATGGGGGACTAGCTAACTATGGCTACACCTTC. This gives the protein CASSLNGGLANYGYTF.

The sample holds one count of this clonotype. The rearrangement links TRBV19 to TRBJ2-7; D not certain. Germline CDR1 LNHDA, CDR2 SQIVND (reference sequence). The CDR3 covers 14 residues. V dropped 7 bases and J dropped 3 bases, with 16 bases sitting between them. The CDR3 loop reads CASNRKGRSYEQYF. The CDR3 DNA follows: TGTGCCAGTAATAGGAAGGGCAGGAGCTACGAGCAGTACTTC.

This clonotype was picked up a small number of times. The rearrangement joins TRBV29-1 to TRBJ1-1; the D is unclear. V gave up 6 bases and J gave up 0 bases, with 8 bases separating them. Germline V lookup: CDR1 SQVTM, CDR2 ANQGSEA. This CDR3 comprises 12 residues. The CDR3 bases are TGCAGCGTAACAGAATTGAACACTGAAGCTTTCTTT. Residues: CSVTELNTEAFF.

The V and J genes are TRBV6-5 and TRBJ1-2; 10 nucleotides match TRBD1. Germline lookup yields CDR1 MNHEY and CDR2 SVGAGI. The V gene end was trimmed by 0 bases and the J gene end by 6 bases; junction bases not matched to a gene: 7. This CDR3 is 16 amino acids long. The CDR3 loop reads CASSYSATGGANGYTF. CDR3 bases: TGTGCCAGCAGTTACTCAGCGACAGGGGGCGCGAATGGCTACACCTTC.

This clonotype was seen only a few times. The chain uses TRBV27 and TRBJ2-1; D is ambiguous. Trimming removed 7 bases from V and 2 bases from J, with 15 bases in between. CDR3 size: 15 residues. Germline V gives CDR1 MNHEY, CDR2 SMNVEV (reference sequence). This CDR3 reads CASNTGSRPYNEQFF. As DNA, the CDR3 is TGTGCCAGCAATACGGGCTCCCGGCCCTACAATGAGCAGTTCTTC.

This clonotype was seen more than once but under ten times. The chain uses TRBV14 and TRBJ2-7; D remains ambiguous. V lost 1 base, J lost 2 bases, and 9 bases lay in between. Germline values: CDR1 SGHDN, CDR2 FVKESK. This CDR3 comprises 14 residues. CDR3: CASSQVPRPYEQYF. In DNA form, the CDR3 reads TGTGCCAGCAGCCAAGTCCCGAGGCCCTACGAGCAGTACTTC.

This clonotype was detected a few times. V usage is TRBV9 and J usage is TRBJ2-6; 9 bases line up with TRBD1. The junction had 5 bases not matched to a gene; V was cut back by 3 bases and J by 4 bases. CDR3 length equals 16 residues. Germline V CDR1 and CDR2: SGDLS, YYNGEE. CDR3 in amino acids: CASSENRGQGANVLTF. CDR3 coding DNA: TGTGCCAGCAGCGAAAACAGGGGGCAGGGGGCCAACGTCCTGACTTTC.

The chain combines TRBV19 with TRBJ1-6; TRBD1 matches 7 bases. The CDR3 loop spans 14 amino acids. Trimming at V came to 5 bases and at J to 8 bases, leaving 6 bases not matched to a gene. Germline V gene sequence: CDR1 LNHDA, CDR2 SQIVND (reference sequence). The CDR3 reads CASSPGTAHSPLHF. CDR3 DNA sequence: TGTGCCAGTAGTCCCGGGACAGCCCATTCACCCCTCCACTTT.

This clonotype was counted only a few times. V usage is TRBV6-2 or TRBV6-3 and J usage is TRBJ1-4; D gene unclear. The CDR3 consists of 14 residues. Germline CDR1 reads MNHEY; CDR2 reads SVGEGT. Trimming stripped 5 bases from V and 8 bases from J, with 15 bases between. In DNA, the CDR3 is TGTGCCAGCAGTACCCCCGTGGGTAAAGAAAAACTGTTTTTT. Its protein is CASSTPVGKEKLFF.

The chain recombines TRBV7-9 with TRBJ2-7; tentative D call: TRBD2 (6 bases). The CDR3 runs to 12 residues. Germline V CDR1 and CDR2: SEHNR, FQNEAQ (reference sequence). Trimming took off 8 bases at V and 2 bases at J, with 10 bases between the two ends. In DNA form, the CDR3 reads TGTGCCAGCGGTGGGGGGACCTACGAGCAGTACTTC. Amino acid sequence: CASGGGTYEQYF.

The rearrangement joins TRBV9 to TRBJ1-5, with D perhaps matching TRBD1 (6 bases). Germline assignment: CDR1 SGDLS and CDR2 YYNGEE. The CDR3 is 15 amino acids. V lost 0 bases, J lost 3 bases, and 10 bases lay in between. The CDR3 sequence is CASSVDGQINQPQHF. CDR3 nucleotide sequence: TGTGCCAGCAGCGTAGATGGACAGATCAATCAGCCCCAGCATTTT.

The chain is built from TRBV6-1 and TRBJ2-7, with D maybe TRBD2 (5 bases). The CDR3 contains 13 residues. Trimming shortened V by 3 bases and J by 0 bases, and 6 bases separated the two germline ends. Germline assignment: CDR1 MNHNS and CDR2 SASEGT. CDR3 coding DNA: TGTGCCAGCAGTGAGGGGAGCTCCTACGAGCAGTACGTC. Its protein product is CASSEGSSYEQYV.